The next 13 T cell receptor beta chains were all read from a single sample in a study of early T cells in non-severe SARS-CoV-2 infection. TCRdb re-called the 5' RACE reads through MiXCR, storing one row per CDR3 protein. The sample includes 65,000 to 75,000 distinct CDR3 sequences, under 14% of them seen just once. The sample was whole blood. The receptors here all came from an adult who was a healthcare worker with PCR-confirmed SARS-CoV-2 infection or an uninfected control (not recorded which).

V and J are TRBV30 and TRBJ1-1; 8 bases agree with TRBD1. Per the germline V gene, CDR1 is GTSNPN and CDR2 is SVGIG (reference sequence). Unmatched junction bases numbered 6, after V lost 1 base and J lost 5 bases. The CDR3 spans 14 residues. The CDR3 is CAWSGQGARTEAFF. The CDR3 DNA reads as TGTGCCTGGAGTGGGCAGGGGGCGAGGACTGAAGCTTTCTTT.

This clonotype showed up many times. This chain joins TRBV5-1 and TRBJ1-4; no clear D. This CDR3 comprises 14 residues. Per germline, CDR1 SGHRS and CDR2 YFSETQ. The V end was cut by 2 bases, the J end by 4 bases, with 9 bases between. The CDR3 sequence: CASSLGPSNEKLFF. In nucleotides, the CDR3 is TGCGCCAGCAGCTTAGGGCCGAGTAATGAAAAACTGTTTTTT. The full variable domain, with the rest looked up from reference TRBV5-1 and TRBJ1-4, is KAGVTQTPRYLIKTRGQQVTLSCSPISGHRSVSWYQQTPGQGLQFLFEYFSETQRNKGNFPGRFSGRQFSNSRSEMNVSTLELGDSALYLCASSLGPSNEKLFFGSGTQLSVL.

This clonotype was observed a few times. V and J are TRBV24-1 and TRBJ1-2; D unclear. Germline lookup yields CDR1 KGHDR and CDR2 SFDVKD. The V gene lost 3 bases and the J gene lost 5 bases, with 12 bases spanning the gap. The CDR3 is 14 residues long. The CDR3 region is CATSDGMARYGYTF. The CDR3 nucleotides read TGTGCCACCAGTGATGGGATGGCGAGGTATGGCTACACCTTC.

This clonotype was picked up a small number of times. V gene TRBV18 combines with J gene TRBJ2-5; D ambiguous. Trimming left V 6 bases short and J 5 bases short, with 13 bases between. CDR1 is KGHSH and CDR2 is LQKENI in the germline V gene. This CDR3 has 13 amino acids. The CDR3 DNA sequence: TGTGCCAGCTCTCGCTACGACCGGGAGACCCAGTACTTC. This codes for CASSRYDRETQYF.

The chain couples TRBV7-2 to TRBJ2-2, with D possibly being TRBD1 or TRBD2 (6 bases each). The ends were cut back, 3 bases at V and 2 bases at J, with 16 bases in the middle. Germline loops: CDR1 SGHTA, CDR2 FQGNSA. The CDR3 runs 17 residues. CDR3 sequence: CASSFPPGAGNTGELFF. The DNA of the CDR3 is TGTGCCAGCAGCTTTCCGCCGGGGGCAGGCAACACCGGGGAGCTGTTTTTT.

This clonotype was found many times. The chain combines TRBV5-4 with TRBJ2-3, with 8 positions matching TRBD1. The CDR3 is 15 residues long. Germline-derived CDR1 and CDR2 are SGHNT and YYREEE (reference sequence). V trimming: 4 bases; J trimming: 3 bases; junction bases outside the gene matches: 7. As DNA, the CDR3 is TGTGCCAGCAGCGCCGGACAGGGCAAAACAGATACGCAGTATTTT. Protein product: CASSAGQGKTDTQYF.

This clonotype was seen more than once but under ten times. This chain links TRBV9 with TRBJ2-3; unclear D gene. Trimming took off 1 base at V and 6 bases at J, with 9 bases between the two ends. The CDR3 consists of 13 residues. Germline lookup yields CDR1 SGDLS and CDR2 YYNGEE. Here the CDR3 reads CASSVSHPDTQYF. CDR3 coding DNA: TGTGCCAGCAGCGTAAGTCACCCGGATACGCAGTATTTT.

J is TRBJ1-1 and V is TRBV4-1; 7 bases line up with TRBD1. V was clipped by 1 base and J by 7 bases; unmatched bases: 6. This CDR3 has 14 amino acids. Germline assignment: CDR1 MGHRA and CDR2 YSYEKL. The CDR3: CASSQGQGGGEAFF. CDR3 DNA: TGCGCCAGCAGCCAAGGACAGGGAGGTGGTGAAGCTTTCTTT.

The chain's CDR3 is CAIRGPGTSGVHEQYF. CDR3 in DNA: TGTGCCATCAGAGGACCCGGGACTAGCGGAGTCCACGAGCAGTACTTC. The rearrangement links TRBV10-3 to TRBJ2-7, with 11 positions matching TRBD2. V lost 6 bases, J lost 5 bases, and 12 bases stayed unmatched. The CDR3 is made up of 16 amino acids. CDR1 and CDR2 (germline): ENHRY, SYGVKD.

This clonotype was seen ten or more times. This chain connects TRBV19 to TRBJ2-7, with 9 bases aligning to TRBD1. The germline gives CDR1 LNHDA, CDR2 SQIVND (reference sequence). CDR3 length: 15 residues. Germline trimming cut 9 bases from V and 2 bases from J; bases unmatched to any gene: 11. The CDR3 protein is CASSSGTGLTYEQYF. CDR3 nucleotide sequence: TGTGCCAGCTCCTCCGGGACAGGGTTAACCTACGAGCAGTACTTC. Together with reference TRBV19 and TRBJ2-7, the CDR3 gives the full variable domain: DGGITQSPKYLFRKEGQNVTLSCEQNLNHDAMYWYRQDPGQGLRLIYYSQIVNDFQKGDIAEGYSVSREKKESFPLTVTSAQKNPTAFYLCASSSGTGLTYEQYFGPGTRLTVT.

This clonotype was picked up one time. The chain is built from TRBV7-9 and TRBJ2-7; possibly TRBD1 for D (6 bases). CDR1 is SEHNR and CDR2 is FQNEAQ in the germline V gene (reference sequence). The CDR3 spans 12 residues. Trimming stripped 5 bases from V and 6 bases from J, with 11 bases between. The CDR3 DNA reads TGTGCCAGCAGCATGACAGGCGGCGAGCAGTACTTC. It is translated as CASSMTGGEQYF.

This clonotype was seen a handful of times. The chain has TRBV19 and TRBJ1-5; D uncertain. V lost 5 bases and J lost 0, with 11 bases in between. The CDR3 has 15 residues. The germline CDR1 and CDR2 sequences are LNHDA and SQIVND (reference sequence). Here the CDR3 reads CASSPRADSNQPQHF. CDR3 coding DNA: TGTGCCAGTAGTCCGAGGGCGGATAGCAATCAGCCCCAGCATTTT.

This clonotype was recorded at least ten times. The chain carries TRBV12-3 or TRBV12-4 and TRBJ1-1, with D hard to call. Trimming took off 3 bases at V and 5 bases at J, with 10 bases between the two ends. The CDR3 spans 13 residues. CDR3 sequence (DNA): TGTGCCAGCAGTTTGGGGATGGGAACTGAAGCTTTCTTT. Its protein product is CASSLGMGTEAFF.